The rows below give T cell receptor beta chains drawn from one sample of a study of OX40 agonist ivuxolimab in advanced cancers. Generated by immunoSEQ multiplex PCR, the TCRdb table keeps only in-frame clones and is missing some. This sample has roughly 79,000 clones, with 70% to 90% found just once. Sequencing used CD4+ or CD8+ T cells sorted from blood, obtained in a trial of the OX40 agonist ivuxolimab. The receptors were gathered from an adult with an advanced solid tumor such as melanoma, head and neck, liver or kidney cancer. The CDR3 runs from the conserved cysteine through the conserved F or W. D genes are given only for firm matches. Clone size is given for some rows only: seen once, a few or many times, or a class if the clone is expanded.

v_call: TRBV2; j_call: TRBJ2-2; d_call: NA; clone_size: NA; cdr3_nt: TGTGCCAGCAGTGAAACCGGGGAGCTGTTTTTT; cdr3_aa: CASSETGELFF
v_call: TRBV5-6; j_call: TRBJ2-7; d_call: NA; clone_size: NA; cdr3_nt: TGTGCCAGCAGCCCCCAACCGGGCCCCTACGAGCAGTACTTC; cdr3_aa: CASSPQPGPYEQYF
v_call: TRBV18; j_call: TRBJ2-2; d_call: NA; clone_size: once; cdr3_nt: TGTGCCAGCTCACCATCGAGTCGGACCGGGGAGCTGTTTTTT; cdr3_aa: CASSPSSRTGELFF
v_call: TRBV15; j_call: TRBJ1-3; d_call: NA; clone_size: few; cdr3_nt: TGTGCCACCAGCAGAGCGACGTTCGGTGACTCTGGAAACACCATATATTTT; cdr3_aa: CATSRATFGDSGNTIYF
v_call: TRBV5-1; j_call: TRBJ2-5; d_call: TRBD2; clone_size: NA; cdr3_nt: TGCGCCAGCAGCTTGGACCCACCATTGACTAGCGGGAGGGGTGAGACCCAGTACTTC; cdr3_aa: CASSLDPPLTSGRGETQYF
v_call: TRBV5-6; j_call: TRBJ2-1; d_call: NA; clone_size: NA; cdr3_nt: TGTGCCAGCAGCTTAGGGACACTAATTTCCTACAATGAGCAGTTCTTC; cdr3_aa: CASSLGTLISYNEQFF
v_call: TRBV28; j_call: TRBJ2-2; d_call: NA; clone_size: NA; cdr3_nt: TGTGCCAGCAGTTTATCCGACGCTCCGAACACCGGGGAGCTGTTTTTT; cdr3_aa: CASSLSDAPNTGELFF
v_call: TRBV6-5; j_call: TRBJ1-2; d_call: NA; clone_size: NA; cdr3_nt: TGTGCCAGCAGTGCGCTGGACAGCCGCTATGGCTACACCTTC; cdr3_aa: CASSALDSRYGYTF
v_call: TRBV11-2; j_call: TRBJ1-5; d_call: NA; clone_size: once; cdr3_nt: TGTGCCAGCAGCTTAAACGGTGGAAATCAGCCCCAGCATTTT; cdr3_aa: CASSLNGGNQPQHF
v_call: TRBV6-4; j_call: TRBJ2-7; d_call: NA; clone_size: few; cdr3_nt: TGTGCCAGCTCCTACGAGCAGTACTTC; cdr3_aa: CASSYEQYF
v_call: TRBV11-2; j_call: TRBJ2-3; d_call: NA; clone_size: NA; cdr3_nt: TGTGCCAGCAGCTTAAGGCTCCTACCAGATACGCAGTATTTT; cdr3_aa: CASSLRLLPDTQYF
v_call: TRBV6-5; j_call: TRBJ1-6; d_call: NA; clone_size: NA; cdr3_nt: TGTGCCAGCAGTCGTAGAGATAATTCACCCCTCCACTTT; cdr3_aa: CASSRRDNSPLHF
v_call: TRBV7-9; j_call: TRBJ1-1; d_call: NA; clone_size: NA; cdr3_nt: TGTGCCAGCAGCTTAGAATCGGGTCCAGCTTTCTTT; cdr3_aa: CASSLESGPAFF
v_call: TRBV18; j_call: TRBJ2-2; d_call: TRBD2; clone_size: NA; cdr3_nt: TGTGCCAGCTCACCACGGTCGGTGGGGCTAGCGGGAGCCGGGGAGCTGTTTTTT; cdr3_aa: CASSPRSVGLAGAGELFF
v_call: TRBV28; j_call: TRBJ1-2; d_call: NA; clone_size: NA; cdr3_nt: TGTGCCAGCAGTACCTTACAGTACCCTTCCTATGGCTACACCTTC; cdr3_aa: CASSTLQYPSYGYTF
v_call: TRBV9; j_call: TRBJ2-1; d_call: TRBD2; clone_size: NA; cdr3_nt: TGTGCCAGCAGCGTAGGGACTAGCGGCCCCAATGAGCAGTTCTTC; cdr3_aa: CASSVGTSGPNEQFF
v_call: TRBV5-1; j_call: TRBJ2-6; d_call: NA; clone_size: NA; cdr3_nt: TGCGCCAGCAGCGACTCTGGGGCCAACGTCCTGACTTTC; cdr3_aa: CASSDSGANVLTF
v_call: TRBV6-1; j_call: TRBJ2-3; d_call: NA; clone_size: NA; cdr3_nt: TGTGCCAGCAGTGAACTACCTAGCCGCCTCACAGATACGCAGTATTTT; cdr3_aa: CASSELPSRLTDTQYF
v_call: TRBV7-8; j_call: TRBJ2-7; d_call: NA; clone_size: NA; cdr3_nt: TGTGCCAGCAGCTCAAATCGGGGATCCTACGAGCAGTACTTC; cdr3_aa: CASSSNRGSYEQYF
v_call: TRBV9; j_call: TRBJ2-4; d_call: NA; clone_size: NA; cdr3_nt: TGTGCCAGCAGCGTAGCAGGGACCGGGAACATTCAGTACTTC; cdr3_aa: CASSVAGTGNIQYF
v_call: TRBV9; j_call: TRBJ1-6; d_call: NA; clone_size: once; cdr3_nt: TGTGCCAGCAGCGTCGGGGAGGGCCTAGGGTCACCCCTCCACTTT; cdr3_aa: CASSVGEGLGSPLHF
v_call: TRBV10-1; j_call: TRBJ1-1; d_call: TRBD1; clone_size: NA; cdr3_nt: TGCGCCAGCACCTCTCGGCGGGACAGTGCCCCGAACACTGAAGCTTTCTTT; cdr3_aa: CASTSRRDSAPNTEAFF
v_call: TRBV4-2; j_call: TRBJ2-2; d_call: TRBD2; clone_size: NA; cdr3_nt: TGTGCCAGCAGCCAAGAACCTACAGGCGGGAGGCGGACCGGGGAGCTGTTTTTT; cdr3_aa: CASSQEPTGGRRTGELFF